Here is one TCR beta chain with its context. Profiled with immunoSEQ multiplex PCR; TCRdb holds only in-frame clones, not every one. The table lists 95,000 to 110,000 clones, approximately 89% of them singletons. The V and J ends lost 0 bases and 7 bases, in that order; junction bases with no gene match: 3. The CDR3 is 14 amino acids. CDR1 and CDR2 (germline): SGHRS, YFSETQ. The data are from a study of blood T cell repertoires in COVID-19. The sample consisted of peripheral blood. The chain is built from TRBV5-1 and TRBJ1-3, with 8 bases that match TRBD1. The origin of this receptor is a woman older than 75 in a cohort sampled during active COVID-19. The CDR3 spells CASSLDPGGNTIYF. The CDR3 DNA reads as TGCGCCAGCAGCTTGGATCCAGGGGGCAACACCATATATTTT.